This T cell receptor beta chain was identified during a study of cytomegalovirus exposure and HLA in healthy donors. Study-level results: The presence/absence work took it that sequencing depth was about the same across donors. Most TCR beta V segments were productive about 87% or about 30% of the time in an earlier analysis. The authors enumerated over 150 TCR beta chains as linked to cytomegalovirus. The number of N-insertions in an Asian-associated ancestry cluster was reportedly below the roughly 700-donor mean in a later analysis.

The PCR contained 60 Vbeta and 13 Jbeta primers. The protocol was immunoSEQ multiplex PCR, while the TCRdb copy is restricted to in-frame clones and leaves out a portion. Of roughly 200,000 clones in the sample, roughly 90% are singletons; the top ten hold around 0.31%. Concerning this clone itself: Its antigen is unknown.

CDR3 length equals 11 residues. Germline CDR1 is SGHRS and CDR2 is YFSETQ. Trimming left V 4 bases short and J 7 bases short, with 6 bases between. V gene TRBV5-1 combines with J gene TRBJ2-1; D not certain. The receptor comes from a woman younger than 45 in good health and CMV-seronegative. Sequenced input: PBMCs. CDR3 nucleotide sequence: TGCGCCAGCAGCCCCCATAATGAGCAGTTCTTC. Encoded protein: CASSPHNEQFF.